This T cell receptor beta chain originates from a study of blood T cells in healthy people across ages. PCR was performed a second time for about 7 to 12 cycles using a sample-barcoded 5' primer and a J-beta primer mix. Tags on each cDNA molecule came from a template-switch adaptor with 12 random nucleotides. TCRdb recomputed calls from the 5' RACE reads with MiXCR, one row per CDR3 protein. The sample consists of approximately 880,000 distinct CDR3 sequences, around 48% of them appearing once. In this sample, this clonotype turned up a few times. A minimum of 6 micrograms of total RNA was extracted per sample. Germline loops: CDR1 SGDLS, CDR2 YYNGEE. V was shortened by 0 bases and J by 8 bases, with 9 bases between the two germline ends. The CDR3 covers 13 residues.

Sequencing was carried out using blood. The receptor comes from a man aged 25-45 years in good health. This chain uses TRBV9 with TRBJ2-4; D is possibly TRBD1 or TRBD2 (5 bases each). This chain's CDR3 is CASSVGGVDIQYF. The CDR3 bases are TGTGCCAGCAGCGTAGGAGGGGTGGACATTCAGTACTTC.